This TCR beta chain was documented in a study of glioma-infiltrating T cells after dendritic cell vaccination. Across the study: Dendritic cell vaccination trial patients had either newly diagnosed or recurrent glioblastoma. Autologous tumor lysate was loaded overnight onto monocyte-derived dendritic cells grown seven days with IL-4 and GM-CSF.

The CDR3 extends over 15 amino acids. The germline V gene has CDR1 SGHNT and CDR2 YYREEE (reference sequence). Trimming cost V 0 bases and J 4 bases; bases outside gene matches: 4. Primers: 60 V beta forward and 13 J beta reverse. Some clones are missing from TCRdb's copy, which holds only in-frame ones; the method was immunoSEQ multiplex PCR. This sample yields about 76,000 clones, of which 87% are seen a single time; about 2.2% belongs to the top ten. Notes on this clone: The antigen remains undetermined.

Study results and limitations: Complete blood and tumor specimen sets were limited to few patients.

Time point denoted: after dendritic cell vaccination, including at tumor progression/relapse. The clonotype originates from a human donor with glioblastoma. The chain recombines TRBV5-4 with TRBJ1-1; 9 nucleotides align to TRBD1. This specimen was blood, taken after dendritic cell vaccination. CDR3 region: CASSLEGTGSTEAFF. The DNA of the CDR3 is TGTGCCAGCAGCTTGGAAGGGACAGGGAGCACTGAAGCTTTCTTT.